The T cell receptor (beta chain) under discussion was sequenced for a study of beta chain features in type 1 diabetes. Study results and caveats: Over-representation of high TCR-expressing cells was a possible consequence of cDNA sequencing. Equally in patients and controls, shorter templates might have been favored by PCR.

The sequenced template was cDNA made from the entire isolated RNA. Measured with immunoSEQ multiplex PCR; TCRdb has only the in-frame clones, and not every one. In the table there are 200,000 to 250,000 clones, 12% to 15% of which are singletons. To note about this clone: Its cognate antigen is unknown.

On average, the one heparinised blood draw given by each donor was approximately 100 mL. Staining for CD45RO/CCR7/CD25/CD127/CD95/CD27 allowed sorting of CD4+ naive, central memory, regulatory and stem cell-like memory cells. Sequencing used naive CD4+ T cells from blood. The sequence derives from a woman in her thirties or forties in good health.

The DNA for the CDR3 is TGTGCCACTAGCTCTGGGCCTTCACAAGAGACCCAGTACTTC. Its protein is CATSSGPSQETQYF. V and J are TRBV6-1 and TRBJ2-5; TRBD2 is a possible D gene (5 bases). Trimming took off 10 bases at V and 2 bases at J, with 17 bases between the two ends. This CDR3 is built from 14 residues. CDR1 is MNHNS, CDR2 SASEGT, per germline.